This is a list of T cell receptor beta chains from one sample in a study of blood T cells in healthy people across ages. TCRdb fed the 5' RACE reads into MiXCR, producing one record per CDR3 protein. The sample holds just under 750,000 distinct CDR3 sequences, 22% seen once. Sequenced sample: blood. These receptors came from a man between 65 and 80 years old in good health. Each CDR3 is given with its conserved first and last residue. The D gene is left open where the match is weak. Size tells how often a clone was seen (once, few, many) or the class of an expanded clone, and some rows leave it out.

abundance	v_gene	j_gene	d_gene	CDR3aa	CDR3nt
.	TRBV20-1	TRBJ2-1	.	CSARKGRYEQFF	TGCAGTGCTAGAAAGGGCCGGTATGAGCAGTTCTTC
.	TRBV6-5	TRBJ1-6	.	CASRNERGSPLHF	TGTGCCAGCAGAAACGAAAGAGGTTCACCCCTCCACTTT
few	TRBV5-1	TRBJ2-7	.	CASGLAVQGGSYEQYF	TGCGCCAGCGGCTTGGCGGTTCAGGGAGGCTCCTACGAGCAGTACTTC
.	TRBV11-1	TRBJ2-1	.	CASSLDLGDEQFF	TGTGCCAGCAGCTTAGATTTGGGCGATGAGCAGTTCTTC
.	TRBV18	TRBJ2-5	.	CASSKRDTSQETQYF	TGTGCCAGCTCAAAACGGGACACCAGCCAAGAGACCCAGTACTTC
.	TRBV20-1	TRBJ2-3	.	CSASAQYF	TGCAGTGCTAGCGCGCAGTATTTT
many	TRBV29-1	TRBJ2-3	TRBD1	CSDRGSTDTQYF	TGCAGCGACAGGGGCAGCACAGATACGCAGTATTTT
.	TRBV7-3	TRBJ2-3	TRBD2	CASSSSGLAGVDTQYF	TGTGCCAGCAGCTCCTCGGGACTAGCGGGGGTGGATACGCAGTATTTT
few	TRBV20-1	TRBJ1-3	.	CSARDSTGGNTIYF	TGCAGTGCTAGAGATTCGACAGGAGGAAACACCATATATTTT
.	TRBV25-1	TRBJ1-1	.	CASSHSLTGINTEAFF	TGTGCCAGCAGTCACTCCCTGACAGGCATCAACACTGAAGCTTTCTTT
few	TRBV20-1	TRBJ2-3	TRBD1	CSASTQGADTQYF	TGCAGTGCTAGTACTCAGGGGGCAGATACGCAGTATTTT
few	TRBV20-1	TRBJ2-7	.	CSARDPDASSSYEQYF	TGCAGTGCTAGAGATCCCGACGCCTCGAGCTCCTACGAGCAGTACTTC
.	TRBV28	TRBJ2-7	TRBD2	CASSLSIGLAGEPETYEQYF	TGTGCCAGCAGTTTGTCCATCGGTCTAGCGGGTGAACCTGAAACCTACGAGCAGTACTTC
once	TRBV5-1	TRBJ1-5	TRBD1	CASSPGTGKHSNQPQHF	TGCGCCAGCAGCCCCGGGACAGGGAAGCATAGCAATCAGCCCCAGCATTTT
.	TRBV5-1	TRBJ2-7	.	CASSQDPRNYEQYF	TGCGCCAGCAGCCAGGACCCACGAAACTACGAGCAGTACTTC
.	TRBV5-1	TRBJ2-3	.	CASSLEQGGTDTQYF	TGCGCCAGCAGCTTGGAACAGGGAGGCACAGATACGCAGTATTTT
.	TRBV30	TRBJ2-2	TRBD2	CAWRNTGTSGGELFF	TGTGCCTGGAGGAATACCGGGACTAGCGGCGGGGAGCTGTTTTTT
few	TRBV29-1	TRBJ2-5	.	CSVDTGLETQYF	TGCAGCGTTGACACAGGGCTGGAGACCCAGTACTTC
.	TRBV6-6	TRBJ1-1	.	CASSLSAGYTEAFF	TGTGCCAGCAGCCTGTCAGCTGGGTACACTGAAGCTTTCTTT
.	TRBV7-6	TRBJ2-1	.	CASSFGPDDEQFF	TGTGCCAGCAGCTTCGGTCCGGACGATGAGCAGTTCTTC
many	TRBV5-1	TRBJ1-2	TRBD1	CASSGWDRNYGYTF	TGCGCCAGCAGCGGCTGGGACAGGAACTATGGCTACACCTTC
.	TRBV7-2	TRBJ2-1	.	CASSLFQLYNEQCF	TGTGCCAGCAGCTTATTCCAGTTATACAATGAGCAGTGCTTC